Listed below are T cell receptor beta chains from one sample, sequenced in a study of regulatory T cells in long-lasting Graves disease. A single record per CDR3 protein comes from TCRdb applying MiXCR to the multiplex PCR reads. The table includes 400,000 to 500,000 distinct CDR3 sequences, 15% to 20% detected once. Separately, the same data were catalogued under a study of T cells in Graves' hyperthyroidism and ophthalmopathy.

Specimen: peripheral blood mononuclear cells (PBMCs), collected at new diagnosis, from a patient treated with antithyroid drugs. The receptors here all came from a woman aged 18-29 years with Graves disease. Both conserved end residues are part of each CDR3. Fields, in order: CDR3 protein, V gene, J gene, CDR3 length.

CASSSIAGVGNEQYF	TRBV5-1	TRBJ2-7	15
CSVDRQGVYDTEAFF	TRBV29-1	TRBJ1-1	15
CASKRTSGRAGELFF	TRBV2	TRBJ2-2	15
CASSLGISYEQYF	TRBV11-2	TRBJ2-7	13
CASRIAGSEQFF	TRBV2	TRBJ2-1	12
CASSFIDTSNQPQHF	TRBV28	TRBJ1-5	15
CASSRFPEDSGNTIYF	TRBV19	TRBJ1-3	16
CASSPGGRAYEQYF	TRBV6-1	TRBJ2-7	14
CASSIGAGTQYF	TRBV19	TRBJ2-3	12
CASSLSEDYGYTF	TRBV12-3/TRBV12-4	TRBJ1-2	13
CSVGVLGTSGEQYF	TRBV29-1	TRBJ2-7	14
CATSRDWGRTGGNQPQHF	TRBV15	TRBJ1-5	18